This T cell receptor beta chain was recorded in a study of blood T cell repertoires in COVID-19. Libraries were prepared by immunoSEQ multiplex PCR; TCRdb keeps only in-frame clonotypes and omits some of them. In the table there are more than 300,000 clones, approximately 90% of which are singletons. The CDR3 consists of 17 residues. The V gene lost 2 bases and the J gene lost 3 bases, with 20 bases spanning the gap. CDR1 SGHNT and CDR2 YENEEA come from the germline V gene. The sequence came from a woman under 40 with COVID-19, enrolled during active disease. The specimen sequenced was peripheral blood. V is TRBV11-3 and J is TRBJ2-7, with a possible D match to TRBD2 (5 bases). DNA of the CDR3: TGTGCCAGCAGCTTATATGGAGTCTACGAGGCGGGCTACGAGCAGTACTTC. Amino acid sequence: CASSLYGVYEAGYEQYF.